The 21 T cell receptor beta chains below come from one sample, sequenced in a study of T-cell reconstitution after alpha-beta-depleted transplantation in children. TCRbeta library construction was performed incorporating unique molecular identifiers. TCRdb passed the PCR reads through MiXCR, listing each CDR3 protein once. The table records approximately 420,000 distinct CDR3 sequences, approximately 11% of them present only once. The material sequenced was PBMCs from the stem cell graft donor, taken from the stem cell graft. The receptors here all came from a human donor who donated a stem cell graft to a child with acute myeloid leukemia.

The CDR3 here is CSVNGLAIGGSDTQYF. In nucleotides, the CDR3 is TGCAGCGTCAACGGACTAGCGATCGGGGGCTCAGATACGCAGTATTTT. The chain is built from TRBV29-1 and TRBJ2-3; 9 nucleotides agree with TRBD2. CDR1 and CDR2 (germline): SQVTM, ANQGSEA. CDR3 size: 16 residues. The V and J ends lost 6 bases and 4 bases, in that order; junction bases with no gene match: 14.

This sequence joins TRBV7-2 and TRBJ2-2; weak D call: TRBD2 (6 bases). This CDR3 region has 15 residues. Germline assignment: CDR1 SGHTA and CDR2 FQGNSA. Trimming left V 5 bases short and J 8 bases short, with 18 bases between. CDR3 DNA sequence: TGTGCCAGCAGCCCGATGAATCGGAGGGCGGGGGAGCTGTTTTTT. Its translation is CASSPMNRRAGELFF. Together with reference TRBV7-2 and TRBJ2-2, the CDR3 gives the full variable domain: GAGVSQSPSNKVTEKGKDVELRCDPISGHTALYWYRQSLGQGLEFLIYFQGNSAPDKSGLPSDRFSAERTGGSVSTLTIQRTQQEDSAVYLCASSPMNRRAGELFFGEGSRLTVL.

CDR3 bases: TGTGCCAGCAGCTTTTCCGTTCGCCCACGACAGGGGAATTATGGCTACACCTTC. As protein: CASSFSVRPRQGNYGYTF. The chain recombines TRBV11-1 with TRBJ1-2, with 8 positions matching TRBD1. The CDR3 is 18 amino acids. From germline, CDR1 is SGHAT and CDR2 FQDESV (reference sequence). V shed 3 bases, J shed 5 bases, and the junction held 17 bases outside the gene matches.

The sample holds many counts of this clonotype. This rearrangement joins TRBV6-2 or TRBV6-3 to TRBJ2-7; D call uncertain. CDR1 and CDR2 from the germline V gene are MNHEY and SVGEGT. The CDR3 has 14 residues. V lost 2 bases and J 3 bases, leaving 11 bases between the germline ends. This CDR3 reads CASSYQARNYEQYF. CDR3 nucleotides: TGTGCCAGCAGTTACCAGGCCAGAAACTACGAGCAGTACTTC.

This clonotype came up a few times. The chain links TRBV6-1 to TRBJ1-1; 9 bases are shared with TRBD1. Germline CDR1 is MNHNS and CDR2 is SASEGT. V trimming: 4 bases; J trimming: 1 base; junction bases outside the gene matches: 4. This CDR3 region has 15 residues. The CDR3 bases are TGTGCCAGCAGTGGCGGACAGGGGTGGAACACTGAAGCTTTCTTT. Amino acid sequence: CASSGGQGWNTEAFF.

V usage is TRBV11-3 and J usage is TRBJ2-3, with 12 bases aligning to TRBD2. The CDR3 is 17 residues long. The ends lost 5 bases at V and 0 bases at J; junction bases unmatched: 6. Per germline, CDR1 SGHNT and CDR2 YENEEA. CDR3 nucleotide sequence: TGTGCCAGCAGCGCCAGACTAGCGGGAGCTAGCACAGATACGCAGTATTTT. This gives the protein CASSARLAGASTDTQYF.

In the case of this clonotype: This could be a read error, since a much larger clone is one nucleotide away. In DNA, the CDR3 is TGTGCCAGCAGCTTAGATGGGGCTAGCGGGATGTTTGTCGATGACCAGTTCTTC. This gives the protein CASSLDGASGMFVDDQFF. The chain has TRBV11-2 and TRBJ2-1; 9 bases are a match to TRBD2. This CDR3 is built from 18 residues. Germline V gene sequence: CDR1 SGHAT, CDR2 FQNNGV.

The chain has TRBV5-6 and TRBJ1-2, with D unclear. Between the trimmed V and J ends, which lost 2 bases and 0 bases, there was a span of 11 bases. The CDR3 runs 15 residues. The germline V gene encodes CDR1 SGHDT and CDR2 YYEEEE. The CDR3 spells CASSFGSPANYGYTF. In nucleotides, the CDR3 is TGTGCCAGCAGCTTTGGGTCTCCAGCTAACTATGGCTACACCTTC.

This clonotype has only a few counts. The chain has TRBV27 and TRBJ2-5; D remains unclear. With 3 bases removed from V and 5 bases from J, the gap between germline ends came to 13 bases. The CDR3 runs 14 residues. CDR1 is MNHEY and CDR2 is SMNVEV in the germline V gene (reference sequence). CDR3 in amino acids: CASSFSGLGETQYF. In DNA, the CDR3 is TGTGCCAGCAGTTTCTCCGGCCTAGGGGAGACCCAGTACTTC.

There are many counts of this clonotype. The gene calls are TRBV6-5 and TRBJ1-5; the D gene is possibly TRBD1 (5 bases). CDR1 and CDR2 (germline): MNHEY, SVGAGI. V was trimmed by 2 bases and J by 2 bases, leaving 10 bases between them. The CDR3 length is 15 residues. The DNA of the CDR3 is TGTGCCAGCAGTTACAGTTCAGGGCGCAATCAGCCCCAGCATTTT. Protein product: CASSYSSGRNQPQHF.

The chain employs TRBV5-1 and TRBJ1-1; 7 bases agree with TRBD1. Germline V lookup: CDR1 SGHRS, CDR2 YFSETQ. The V and J ends lost 6 bases and 0 bases, in that order; junction bases with no gene match: 5. This CDR3 comprises 14 residues. The CDR3 sequence: CASTGTALNTEAFF. The DNA of the CDR3 is TGCGCCAGCACCGGGACAGCTTTGAACACTGAAGCTTTCTTT.

The genes are TRBV20-1 and TRBJ1-1; D gene ambiguous. The CDR3 extends over 15 amino acids. Germline V gene lookup returns CDR1 DFQATT and CDR2 SNEGSKA (reference sequence). The V and J ends lost 1 base and 3 bases respectively, with 15 bases between them. CDR3 DNA: TGCAGTGCTAGAGTCAAGTGGGTCGGGTACACTGAAGCTTTCTTT. Its translation is CSARVKWVGYTEAFF.

This clonotype has a handful of counts. CDR3 sequence (DNA): TGTGCCAGCAGTTACCTTGGACAGGGGGCGACGGGCTACACCTTC. Translation: CASSYLGQGATGYTF. The J gene is TRBJ1-2, the V gene TRBV6-5; 11 bases match TRBD1. The CDR3 is made up of 15 amino acids. Germline values: CDR1 MNHEY, CDR2 SVGAGI. V shed 2 bases, J shed 8 bases, and the junction held 7 bases outside the gene matches.

As for this clonotype: At one end, the junction sequence differs from germline, possibly due to a read error. The chain carries TRBV12-3 or TRBV12-4 and TRBJ1-3, with TRBD1 matching 8 bases. The CDR3 contains 14 residues. CDR3 bases: TGTGCCAGCAGGTTAGGACAGGGCGCAAACACCATATATTTT. The encoded protein is CASRLGQGANTIYF.

This clonotype came up a few times. The chain recombines TRBV5-1 with TRBJ2-7; either TRBD1 or TRBD2 may fit D (6 bases each). The germline V and J ends were trimmed by 0 bases and 5 bases, with 12 bases remaining between them. The germline V gene has CDR1 SGHRS and CDR2 YFSETQ. There are 14 residues in the CDR3. The CDR3 here is CASSLAWGADEQYF. The CDR3 nucleotides are TGCGCCAGCAGCTTGGCCTGGGGGGCGGACGAGCAGTACTTC.

This clonotype came up many times. The chain carries TRBV28 and TRBJ2-1; TRBD2 matches at 9 bases. The CDR3 is 16 residues long. CDR1 is MDHEN, CDR2 SYDVKM, per germline. Trimming at V came to 5 bases and at J to 2 bases, leaving 7 bases not matched to a gene. The CDR3 here is CASSPDGGRAYNEQFF. CDR3 DNA sequence: TGTGCCAGCAGTCCCGACGGCGGGAGGGCCTACAATGAGCAGTTCTTC. The whole variable domain, remainder taken from reference TRBV28 and TRBJ2-1, is DVKVTQSSRYLVKRTGEKVFLECVQDMDHENMFWYRQDPGLGLRLIYFSYDVKMKEKGDIPEGYSVSREKKERFSLILESASTNQTSMYLCASSPDGGRAYNEQFFGPGTRLTVL.

A few counts support this clonotype. This chain links TRBV15 with TRBJ2-7; D might be TRBD1 (7 bases). This CDR3 has 17 amino acids. V gave up 0 bases and J gave up 3 bases, with 18 bases separating them. From germline, CDR1 is LNHNV and CDR2 YYDKDF (reference sequence). The CDR3 DNA is TGTGCCACCAGCAGAGATAGGGTGGCAGGGGGGAACTACGAGCAGTACTTC. Amino acids: CATSRDRVAGGNYEQYF.

The table lists this clonotype with a few counts. J is TRBJ2-1 and V is TRBV7-2; D is undetermined. V shed 1 base and J shed 8 bases, with 12 bases lying between them. The CDR3 length is 14 residues. Germline CDR1 and CDR2: SGHTA and FQGNSA. The CDR3 DNA reads as TGTGCCAGCAGCTTAGGGGTGAGGAGCGATGAGCAGTTCTTC. The encoded protein is CASSLGVRSDEQFF. The full variable domain, in which reference TRBV7-2 and TRBJ2-1 provide the parts outside the CDR3, is GAGVSQSPSNKVTEKGKDVELRCDPISGHTALYWYRQSLGQGLEFLIYFQGNSAPDKSGLPSDRFSAERTGGSVSTLTIQRTQQEDSAVYLCASSLGVRSDEQFFGPGTRLTVL.

This clonotype was counted many times. The chain links TRBV5-1 to TRBJ2-7; 10 positions agree with TRBD2. The CDR3 is made up of 15 amino acids. The germline CDR1 and CDR2 sequences are SGHRS and YFSETQ. With V trimmed by 2 bases and J by 3 bases, 5 bases remained unmatched. In DNA, the CDR3 is TGCGCCAGCAGCTTTGGAACTAGCGGGGTCTACGAGCAGTACTTC. This gives the protein CASSFGTSGVYEQYF.

This chain uses TRBV5-1 with TRBJ2-1; 12 nucleotides agree with TRBD2. Germline trimming cut 0 bases from V and 8 bases from J; bases unmatched to any gene: 6. Germline CDR1 reads SGHRS; CDR2 reads YFSETQ. This CDR3 region has 16 residues. CDR3 in amino acids: CASSLEPSGGEDEQFF. The CDR3 region has the DNA TGCGCCAGCAGCTTGGAGCCTAGCGGGGGGGAAGATGAGCAGTTCTTC. The whole variable domain, filled in from reference TRBV5-1 and TRBJ2-1, reads KAGVTQTPRYLIKTRGQQVTLSCSPISGHRSVSWYQQTPGQGLQFLFEYFSETQRNKGNFPGRFSGRQFSNSRSEMNVSTLELGDSALYLCASSLEPSGGEDEQFFGPGTRLTVL.

This clonotype turned up a few times. This chain links TRBV20-1 with TRBJ2-1; 11 nucleotides align to TRBD2. CDR1 is DFQATT and CDR2 is SNEGSKA in the germline V gene (reference sequence). V lost 0 bases and J lost 10; bases outside the gene matches: 8. This CDR3 has 15 amino acids. The CDR3 loop reads CSARETSGVLGEQFF. The CDR3 DNA sequence: TGCAGTGCTAGAGAGACTAGCGGGGTCCTCGGGGAGCAGTTCTTC.